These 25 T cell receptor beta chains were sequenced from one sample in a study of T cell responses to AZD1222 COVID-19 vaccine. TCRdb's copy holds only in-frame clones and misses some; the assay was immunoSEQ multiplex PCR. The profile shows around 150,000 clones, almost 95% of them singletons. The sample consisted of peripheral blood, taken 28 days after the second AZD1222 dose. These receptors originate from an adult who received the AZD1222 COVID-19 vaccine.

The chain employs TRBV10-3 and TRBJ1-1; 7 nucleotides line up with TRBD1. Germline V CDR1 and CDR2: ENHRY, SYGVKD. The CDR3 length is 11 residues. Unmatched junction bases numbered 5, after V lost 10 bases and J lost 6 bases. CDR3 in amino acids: CATGTAPEAFF. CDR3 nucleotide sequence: TGTGCCACCGGGACAGCCCCTGAAGCTTTCTTT.

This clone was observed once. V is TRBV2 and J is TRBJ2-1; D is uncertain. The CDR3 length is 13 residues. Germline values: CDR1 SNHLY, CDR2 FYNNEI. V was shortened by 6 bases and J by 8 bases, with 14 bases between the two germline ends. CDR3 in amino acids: CASSVDGGHEQFF. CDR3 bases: TGTGCCAGCAGCGTGGACGGCGGACATGAGCAGTTCTTC. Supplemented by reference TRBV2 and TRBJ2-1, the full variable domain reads EPEVTQTPSHQVTQMGQEVILRCVPISNHLYFYWYRQILGQKVEFLVSFYNNEISEKSEIFDDQFSVERPDGSNFTLKIRSTKLEDSAMYFCASSVDGGHEQFFGPGTRLTVL.

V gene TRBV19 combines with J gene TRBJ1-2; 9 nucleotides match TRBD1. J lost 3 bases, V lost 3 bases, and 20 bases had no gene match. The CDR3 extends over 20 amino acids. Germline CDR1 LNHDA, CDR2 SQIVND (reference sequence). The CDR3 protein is CASSIDVGSGTGPKHYGYTF. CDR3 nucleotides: TGTGCCAGTAGTATCGACGTGGGGTCCGGGACAGGGCCCAAACACTATGGCTACACCTTC.

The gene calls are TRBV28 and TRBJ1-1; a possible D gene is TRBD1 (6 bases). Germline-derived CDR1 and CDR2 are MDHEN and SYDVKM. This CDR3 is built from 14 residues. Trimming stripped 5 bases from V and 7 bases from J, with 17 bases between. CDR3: CASSRTGGAGEAFF. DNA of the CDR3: TGTGCCAGCAGTAGGACGGGGGGCGCGGGTGAAGCTTTCTTT.

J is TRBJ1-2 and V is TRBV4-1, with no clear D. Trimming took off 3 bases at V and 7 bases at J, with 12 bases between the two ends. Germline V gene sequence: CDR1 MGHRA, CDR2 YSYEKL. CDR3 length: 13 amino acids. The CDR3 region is CASSHPRERGYTF. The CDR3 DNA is TGCGCCAGCAGCCATCCGAGGGAGCGTGGCTACACCTTC.

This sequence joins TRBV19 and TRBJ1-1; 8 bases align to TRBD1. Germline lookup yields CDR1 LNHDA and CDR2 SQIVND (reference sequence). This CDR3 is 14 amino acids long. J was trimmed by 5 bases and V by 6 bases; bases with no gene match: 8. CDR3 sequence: CASRTGTGLTEAFF. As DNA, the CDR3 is TGTGCCAGTAGGACCGGGACAGGATTAACTGAAGCTTTCTTT.

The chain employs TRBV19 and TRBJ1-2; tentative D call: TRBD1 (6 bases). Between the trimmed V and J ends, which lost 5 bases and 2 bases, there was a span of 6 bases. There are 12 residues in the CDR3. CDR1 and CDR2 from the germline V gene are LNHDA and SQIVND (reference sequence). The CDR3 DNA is TGTGCCAGTAGTGACAGGAACTATGGCTACACCTTC. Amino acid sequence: CASSDRNYGYTF.

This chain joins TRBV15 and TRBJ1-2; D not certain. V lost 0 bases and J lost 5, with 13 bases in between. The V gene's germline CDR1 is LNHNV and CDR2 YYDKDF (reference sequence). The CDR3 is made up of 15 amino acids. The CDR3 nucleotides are TGTGCCACCAGCAGAGAGTTTGGCCAAGCTTATGGCTACACCTTC. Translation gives CATSREFGQAYGYTF.

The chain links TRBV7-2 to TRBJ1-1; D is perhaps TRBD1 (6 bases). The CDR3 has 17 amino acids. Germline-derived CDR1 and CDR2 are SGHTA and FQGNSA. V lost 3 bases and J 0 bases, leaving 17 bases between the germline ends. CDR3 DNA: TGTGCCAGCAGCTTTGGGGGCGGGATCCCCATGAACACTGAAGCTTTCTTT. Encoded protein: CASSFGGGIPMNTEAFF.

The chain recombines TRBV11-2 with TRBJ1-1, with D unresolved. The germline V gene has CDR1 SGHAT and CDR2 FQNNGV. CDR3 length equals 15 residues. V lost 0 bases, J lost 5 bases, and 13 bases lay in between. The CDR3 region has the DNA TGTGCCAGCAGCTTAGAATCGAGTATGGCGACTGAAGCTTTCTTT. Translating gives CASSLESSMATEAFF. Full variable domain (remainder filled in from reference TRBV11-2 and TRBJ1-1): EAGVAQSPRYKIIEKRQSVAFWCNPISGHATLYWYQQILGQGPKLLIQFQNNGVVDDSQLPKDRFSAERLKGVDSTLKIQPAKLEDSAVYLCASSLESSMATEAFFGQGTRLTVV.

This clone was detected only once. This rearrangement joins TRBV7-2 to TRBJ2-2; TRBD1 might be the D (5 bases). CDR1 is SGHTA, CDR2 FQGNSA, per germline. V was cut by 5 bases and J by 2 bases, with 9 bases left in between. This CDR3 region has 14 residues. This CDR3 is CASSRDRNTGELFF. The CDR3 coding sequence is TGTGCCAGCAGCCGCGACAGAAACACCGGGGAGCTGTTTTTT.

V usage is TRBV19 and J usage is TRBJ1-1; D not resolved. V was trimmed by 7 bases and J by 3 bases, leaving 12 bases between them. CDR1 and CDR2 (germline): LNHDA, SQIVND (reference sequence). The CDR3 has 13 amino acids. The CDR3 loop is CASTWARDTEAFF. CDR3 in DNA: TGTGCCAGTACTTGGGCTAGGGACACTGAAGCTTTCTTT. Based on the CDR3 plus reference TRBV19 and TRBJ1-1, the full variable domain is DGGITQSPKYLFRKEGQNVTLSCEQNLNHDAMYWYRQDPGQGLRLIYYSQIVNDFQKGDIAEGYSVSREKKESFPLTVTSAQKNPTAFYLCASTWARDTEAFFGQGTRLTVV.

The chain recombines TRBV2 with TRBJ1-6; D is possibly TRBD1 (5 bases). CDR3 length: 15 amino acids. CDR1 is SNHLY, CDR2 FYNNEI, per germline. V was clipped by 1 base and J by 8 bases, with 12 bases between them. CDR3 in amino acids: CASSEGRADYSPLHF. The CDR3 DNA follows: TGTGCCAGCAGTGAAGGCAGGGCGGATTATTCACCCCTCCACTTT.

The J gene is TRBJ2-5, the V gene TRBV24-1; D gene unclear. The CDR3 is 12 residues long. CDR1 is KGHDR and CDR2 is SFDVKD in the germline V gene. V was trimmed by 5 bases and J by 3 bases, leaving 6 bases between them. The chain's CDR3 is CATSGAEETQYF. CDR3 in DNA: TGTGCCACCAGTGGGGCCGAAGAGACCCAGTACTTC.

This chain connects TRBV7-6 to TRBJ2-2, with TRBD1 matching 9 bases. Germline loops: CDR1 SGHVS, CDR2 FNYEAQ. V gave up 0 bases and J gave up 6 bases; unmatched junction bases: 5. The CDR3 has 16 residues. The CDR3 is CASSLAGTGNPGELFF. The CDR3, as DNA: TGTGCCAGCAGCTTAGCTGGGACAGGGAATCCCGGGGAGCTGTTTTTT.

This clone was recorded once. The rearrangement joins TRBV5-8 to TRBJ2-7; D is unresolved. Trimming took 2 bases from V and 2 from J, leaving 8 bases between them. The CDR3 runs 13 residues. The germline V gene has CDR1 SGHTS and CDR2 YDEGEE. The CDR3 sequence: CASSFLLTYEQYF. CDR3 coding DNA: TGTGCCAGCAGCTTTCTACTAACCTACGAGCAGTACTTC.

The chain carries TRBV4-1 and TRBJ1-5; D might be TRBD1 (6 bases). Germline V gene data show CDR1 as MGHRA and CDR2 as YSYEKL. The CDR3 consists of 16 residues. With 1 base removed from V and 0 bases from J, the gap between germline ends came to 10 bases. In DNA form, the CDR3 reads TGCGCCAGCAGCCAAGGCCGGACAGTTAGCAATCAGCCCCAGCATTTT. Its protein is CASSQGRTVSNQPQHF.

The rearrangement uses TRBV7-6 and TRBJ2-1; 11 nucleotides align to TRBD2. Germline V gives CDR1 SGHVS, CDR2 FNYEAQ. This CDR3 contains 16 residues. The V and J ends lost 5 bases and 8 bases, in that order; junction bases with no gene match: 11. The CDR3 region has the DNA TGTGCCAGCAGCCCGCCGGGACTAGCGGCTTTCGATGAGCAGTTCTTC. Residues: CASSPPGLAAFDEQFF.

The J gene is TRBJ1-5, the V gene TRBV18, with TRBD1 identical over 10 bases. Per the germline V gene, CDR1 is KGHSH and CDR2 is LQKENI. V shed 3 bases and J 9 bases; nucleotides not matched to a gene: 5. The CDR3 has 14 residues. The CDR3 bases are TGTGCCAGCTCACCGGGGACAGGGGAGACGCCCCAGCATTTT. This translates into CASSPGTGETPQHF.

Here the CDR3 DNA reads TGTGCCAGTAGGGCGGGGTGGGCAAGTTCTGGGGCCAACGTCCTGACTTTC. Residues: CASRAGWASSGANVLTF. The rearrangement joins TRBV19 to TRBJ2-6; D possibly corresponds to TRBD2 (6 bases). Germline V gene sequence: CDR1 LNHDA, CDR2 SQIVND (reference sequence). The CDR3 runs 17 residues. The V end lost 6 bases, the J end lost 1 base, and 16 bases lay between the germline ends.

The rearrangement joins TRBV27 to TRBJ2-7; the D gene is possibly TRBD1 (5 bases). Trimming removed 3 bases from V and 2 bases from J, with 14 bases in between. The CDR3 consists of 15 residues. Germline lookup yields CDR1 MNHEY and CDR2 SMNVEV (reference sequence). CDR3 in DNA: TGTGCCAGCAGTTTCATTGCAGGGTCCCCCTACGAGCAGTACTTC. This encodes CASSFIAGSPYEQYF.

The CDR3 bases are TGCGCCAGCAGCAAAGGGGACCTAGGCACAGATACGCAGTATTTT. It translates to CASSKGDLGTDTQYF. V gene TRBV5-1 combines with J gene TRBJ2-3, with D perhaps assigned TRBD1 or TRBD2 (5 bases each). This CDR3 is 15 amino acids long. V was shortened by 4 bases and J by 1 base, with 13 bases between the two germline ends. The V gene's germline CDR1 is SGHRS and CDR2 YFSETQ.

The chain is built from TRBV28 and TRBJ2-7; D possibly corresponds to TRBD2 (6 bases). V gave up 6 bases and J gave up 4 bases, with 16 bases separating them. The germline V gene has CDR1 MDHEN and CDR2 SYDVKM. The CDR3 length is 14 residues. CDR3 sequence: CASRPPGREYEQYF. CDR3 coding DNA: TGTGCCAGCAGACCCCCGGGACGGGAGTACGAGCAGTACTTC.

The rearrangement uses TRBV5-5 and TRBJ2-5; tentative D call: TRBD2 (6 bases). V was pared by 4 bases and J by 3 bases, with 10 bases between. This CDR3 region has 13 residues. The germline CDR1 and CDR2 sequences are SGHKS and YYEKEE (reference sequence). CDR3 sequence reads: CASSLGLKETQYF. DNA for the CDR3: TGTGCCAGCAGCCTGGGACTCAAAGAGACCCAGTACTTC.

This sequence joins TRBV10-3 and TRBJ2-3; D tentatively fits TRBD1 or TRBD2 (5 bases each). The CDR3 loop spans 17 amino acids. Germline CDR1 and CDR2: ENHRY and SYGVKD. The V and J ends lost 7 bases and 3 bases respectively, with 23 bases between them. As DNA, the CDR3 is TGTGCCATCAAACCAAACTCCGGGACCACACATACAGATACGCAGTATTTT. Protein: CAIKPNSGTTHTDTQYF.